This is a list of T cell receptor beta chains from one sample in a study of blood T cells in healthy people across ages. Each CDR3 protein is one row after TCRdb ran MiXCR on the 5' RACE reads. The sample contains hundreds of thousands of distinct CDR3 sequences, approximately 52% of which appear only once. Sample: blood. Receptor source: a woman older than 75 in good health. CDR3s include the opening cysteine and the closing phenylalanine or tryptophan. Each record gives: J gene, CDR3 length, V gene, CDR3 protein.

J: TRBJ1-5
length: 16
V: TRBV6-1
CDR3: CASSELLGHNNQPQHF

J: TRBJ2-7
length: 15
V: TRBV4-3
CDR3: CASSQEQVSLREQYF

J: TRBJ1-5
length: 13
V: TRBV2
CDR3: CASTSQGRQPQHF

J: TRBJ2-6
length: 17
V: TRBV4-3
CDR3: CASSQHNRDSGANVLTF

J: TRBJ1-6
length: 15
V: TRBV20-1
CDR3: CSASMAGTRNSPLHF

J: TRBJ2-4
length: 15
V: TRBV20-1
CDR3: CSAGVGGLAKNIQYF

J: TRBJ1-2
length: 15
V: TRBV18
CDR3: CASSLGTGGDYGYTF

J: TRBJ1-2
length: 12
V: TRBV20-1
CDR3: CSARLHNYGYTF

J: TRBJ1-5
length: 13
V: TRBV7-2
CDR3: CASSVVMAQPQHF

J: TRBJ2-7
length: 13
V: TRBV18
CDR3: CASSRDGYYEQYF

J: TRBJ2-3
length: 15
V: TRBV5-1
CDR3: CASGTSGSPTDTQYF

J: TRBJ2-2
length: 14
V: TRBV27
CDR3: CATSRETNTGELFF

J: TRBJ2-1
length: 17
V: TRBV7-2
CDR3: CASSLRGQGARQNEQFF

J: TRBJ2-3
length: 17
V: TRBV7-3
CDR3: CASSQKGQGARTDTQYF

J: TRBJ1-5
length: 13
V: TRBV20-1
CDR3: CSALGQGGQPQHF

J: TRBJ1-2
length: 14
V: TRBV21-1
CDR3: CASGSTGGGYGYTF

J: TRBJ2-1
length: 18
V: TRBV5-1
CDR3: CASSLKSGGELGYNEQFF

J: .
length: 16
V: TRBV5-1
CDR3: CASSSLAGGTFYEQYF

J: TRBJ2-7
length: 12
V: TRBV18
CDR3: CASSRTGEEQYF

J: TRBJ2-5
length: 13
V: TRBV10-3
CDR3: CASSAETANEQYF

J: TRBJ2-4
length: 13
V: TRBV28
CDR3: CASSGVQGNIQYF

J: TRBJ2-1
length: 14
V: TRBV9
CDR3: CASSVAGGRNEQFF

J: TRBJ2-3
length: 16
V: TRBV5-1
CDR3: CASSVKTGDGTDTQYF

J: TRBJ2-1
length: 15
V: TRBV20-1
CDR3: CSARAFSGFYNEQFF

J: TRBJ2-5
length: 13
V: TRBV6-2/TRBV6-3
CDR3: CASLLGVAETQYF

J: TRBJ2-5
length: 13
V: TRBV25-1
CDR3: CASNRLEGNEQYF

J: TRBJ2-7
length: 14
V: TRBV5-1
CDR3: CAIPNDRTYYEQYF